The rows below give T cell receptor beta chains drawn from one sample of a study of persistence of HIV-infected CD4 T cells. Generated by immunoSEQ multiplex PCR, the TCRdb table keeps only in-frame clones and is missing some. The sample holds 35,000 to 55,000 clones, roughly 90% seen once. These receptors have no identified antigens. The input for sequencing was CD4+ T cells sorted from PBMCs after approximately 19-hour stimulation, taken from a patient who received antiretroviral therapy. The receptors come from an adult man with HIV who was CMV-seropositive. Both conserved end residues are part of each CDR3.

TRBV6-5 CASSSDRVPYEQYF
TRBV3-1/TRBV3-2 CASSRTSHEQYF
TRBV6-5 CASGDTQFKETQYF
TRBV11-3 CASSDRAAGAGELFF
TRBV7-3 CASSPMGSDYGYTF
TRBV7-2 CASISTAAVPGEQYF
TRBV10-1 CASAPSTDYGYTF
TRBV19 CASSPGQAQETQYF
TRBV7-2 CASSLGTGLGQPQHF
TRBV6-5 CASRPQTEHNEKLFF
TRBV3-1/TRBV3-2 CASSRRDRNTEAFF
TRBV6-5 CASRGGTRNTGELFF
TRBV5-1 CASSPGTGGGELFF